A single sample is the source of the 5 T cell receptor beta chains below, sequenced in a study of prognosis after radiotherapy for stage I lung cancer. From genomic DNA, TCR beta CDR3 was amplified by two-round multiplex PCR. Amplification in first-round PCR relied on primers specific to each TRBV and TRBJ gene. TCRdb re-called the multiplex PCR reads with MiXCR, one entry per CDR3 protein. The table shows around 30,000 distinct CDR3 sequences, with around 29% occurring only once. The specimen comprised PBMCs, sampled before or after stereotactic body radiation therapy (not recorded which). All receptors come from a donor older than 45 with non-small cell lung cancer.

Worth noting for this clonotype: A much more abundant neighbour one base away suggests this may be a read error. This sequence joins TRBV29-1 and TRBJ2-3; 7 bases map to TRBD2. The CDR3 extends over 14 amino acids. CDR1 is SQVTM and CDR2 is ANQGSEA in the germline V gene. V shed 5 bases, J shed 2 bases, and the junction held 7 bases outside the gene matches. CDR3 sequence: CSVSLGGDTDTQYF. Written as DNA, the CDR3 is TGCAGCGTTAGTCTTGGGGGGGACACAGATACGCAGTATTTT.

This clonotype was picked up many times. The chain employs TRBV6-5 and TRBJ1-1, with D possibly TRBD1 on 5 matching bases. The germline V gene has CDR1 MNHEY and CDR2 SVGAGI. CDR3 length: 15 residues. V shed 2 bases and J shed 0 bases, with 10 bases lying between them. CDR3 DNA: TGTGCCAGCAGTTACGGATCAGGGCTGAACACTGAAGCTTTCTTT. This translates into CASSYGSGLNTEAFF.

V is TRBV6-1 and J is TRBJ1-1; 7 bases align to TRBD1. CDR1 and CDR2 from the germline V gene are MNHNS and SASEGT. CDR3 size: 14 residues. V lost 7 bases and J lost 1; bases outside the gene matches: 6. CDR3 DNA: TGTGCCAGCATCTCGACAGGGAGGAACACTGAAGCTTTCTTT. It specifies CASISTGRNTEAFF.

This clonotype came up a few times. This probably arose from a read error, given a far larger clone one base away. This chain links TRBV6-1 with TRBJ2-3; 9 bases match TRBD1. The CDR3 covers 15 residues. Germline V gene data show CDR1 as MNHNS and CDR2 as SASEGT. V trimming: 5 bases; J trimming: 1 base; junction bases outside the gene matches: 4. In DNA form, the CDR3 reads TGTGCCAGCAGTCTTCGACAGGGGGGCACAGATACGCAGTATTTT. Its protein product is CASSLRQGGTDTQYF.

About this clonotype: Relative to the germline gene, one junction end is altered; a read error may explain this. V gene TRBV27 combines with J gene TRBJ1-2; D remains ambiguous. Germline CDR1 MNHEY, CDR2 SMNVEV (reference sequence). The CDR3 runs 14 residues. The CDR3 reads CASRSYRGSYVYTF. The DNA for the CDR3 is TGTGCCAGCAGATCCTACCGGGGTAGCTATGTCTACACCTTC.